The 20 T cell receptor beta chains presented below share a single source sample, sequenced in a study of blood T cell repertoires in COVID-19. Assay: immunoSEQ multiplex PCR; the TCRdb copy retains only in-frame clones and omits some. The data contain 250,000 or so clones, about 91% of them seen just once; the ten biggest clones take up 3.5% to 5%. The sample comprised peripheral blood. Source of these receptors: a woman in her forties who had recovered from COVID-19.

V usage is TRBV7-9 and J usage is TRBJ1-6, with 7 bases identical to TRBD1. The V and J ends lost 5 bases and 7 bases, in that order; junction bases with no gene match: 8. Germline CDR1 reads SEHNR; CDR2 reads FQNEAQ (reference sequence). The length of the CDR3 is 15 residues. The CDR3 DNA reads TGTGCCAGCAGCCCCCGGGACAGCCGGAATTCACCCCTCCACTTT. Protein sequence: CASSPRDSRNSPLHF.

This rearrangement joins TRBV3-1 (or the pseudogene TRBV3-2) to TRBJ2-5; D is unclear. Germline V gene lookup returns CDR1 LGHDT and CDR2 YNNKEL (reference sequence). The CDR3 runs 15 residues. V was clipped by 4 bases and J by 2 bases, with 14 bases between them. The CDR3, as DNA: TGTGCCAGCAGCCTCCGGAGCTTGGGTCAAGAGACCCAGTACTTC. Its protein product is CASSLRSLGQETQYF.

The V call is TRBV19, the J call TRBJ1-2; possibly TRBD1 for D (6 bases). Looked up from germline, CDR1 is LNHDA and CDR2 is SQIVND (reference sequence). The ends were cut back, 3 bases at V and 5 bases at J, with 10 bases in the middle. The length of the CDR3 is 13 residues. This chain's CDR3 is CASSIRQAYGYTF. CDR3 nucleotide sequence: TGTGCCAGTAGTATCAGACAGGCATATGGCTACACCTTC.

The chain employs TRBV30 and TRBJ1-6; 7 bases agree with TRBD1. V was clipped by 8 bases and J by 6 bases; unmatched bases: 7. The CDR3 covers 13 residues. Germline CDR1 is GTSNPN and CDR2 is SVGIG (reference sequence). This chain's CDR3 is CALLTGSNSPLHF. The DNA for the CDR3 is TGTGCCCTTCTGACAGGGAGTAATTCACCCCTCCACTTT.

This clone came up once. The V and J genes are TRBV6-1 and TRBJ1-6, with 9 bases matching TRBD1. Germline-derived CDR1 and CDR2 are MNHNS and SASEGT. V lost 7 bases to trimming and J lost 8 bases; unmatched junction nucleotides: 6. This CDR3 spans 14 amino acids. The CDR3 sequence is CASTPQGADSPLHF. CDR3 DNA sequence: TGTGCCAGCACCCCACAGGGGGCCGATTCACCCCTCCACTTT.

This clone turned up a few times. CDR3 sequence reads: CASSIDEGVYGYTF. The DNA for the CDR3 is TGTGCCAGTAGTATAGATGAAGGAGTCTATGGCTACACCTTC. This chain joins TRBV19 and TRBJ1-2, with D unclear. This CDR3 has 14 residues. V lost 0 bases to trimming and J lost 4 bases, with 9 bases between them. The V gene's germline CDR1 is LNHDA and CDR2 SQIVND (reference sequence).

This clone occurred a few times. The V call is TRBV25-1, the J call TRBJ2-2, with a weak D call TRBD1 (5 bases). CDR3 size: 13 residues. The V gene lost 10 bases and the J gene lost 4 bases, with 13 bases spanning the gap. Per the germline V gene, CDR1 is MGHDK and CDR2 is SYGVNS. CDR3 loop: CAIQGSVTGELFF. DNA for the CDR3: TGTGCCATCCAGGGCAGTGTCACCGGGGAGCTGTTTTTT.

This clone appeared a single time. Written as DNA, the CDR3 is TGTGCCAGCAGCCGGACAGGGTTGGTAGAAAAACTGTTTTTT. Translation: CASSRTGLVEKLFF. The chain is built from TRBV7-9 and TRBJ1-4, with TRBD1 matching 8 bases. Germline lookup yields CDR1 SEHNR and CDR2 FQNEAQ (reference sequence). The CDR3 runs 14 residues. Germline trimming cut 5 bases from V and 8 bases from J; bases unmatched to any gene: 7.

The V gene is TRBV24-1, the J gene TRBJ2-1; D is perhaps TRBD2 (5 bases). The CDR3 extends over 14 amino acids. The germline gives CDR1 KGHDR, CDR2 SFDVKD. The ends were cut back, 7 bases at V and 6 bases at J, with 15 bases in the middle. This chain's CDR3 is CATSSPGVGNEQFF. The CDR3 bases are TGTGCCACCAGCTCCCCCGGGGTAGGCAATGAGCAGTTCTTC.

The genes are TRBV29-1 and TRBJ2-7; 8 bases line up with TRBD1. CDR3 size: 13 residues. Per germline, CDR1 SQVTM and CDR2 ANQGSEA. Losses at the gene ends were 4 bases for V and 3 bases for J; bases not matched to a gene: 5. The CDR3 region is CSVVGQGNYEQYF. In DNA, the CDR3 is TGCAGCGTTGTAGGACAGGGAAACTACGAGCAGTACTTC.

The chain combines TRBV5-6 with TRBJ2-3, with TRBD1 matching over 8 bases. The CDR3 loop spans 15 amino acids. With 4 bases clipped from V and 4 bases from J, the junction kept 8 bases outside the gene matches. Germline CDR1 is SGHDT and CDR2 is YYEEEE. CDR3 coding DNA: TGTGCCAGCAGCGCTGCAGGGGGCCGCGCAGATACGCAGTATTTT. Its protein product is CASSAAGGRADTQYF. Drawing the rest from reference TRBV5-6 and TRBJ2-3, the complete variable domain is DAGVTQSPTHLIKTRGQQVTLRCSPKSGHDTVSWYQQALGQGPQFIFQYYEEEERQRGNFPDRFSGHQFPNYSSELNVNALLLGDSALYLCASSAAGGRADTQYFGPGTRLTVL.

The rearrangement uses TRBV6-5 and TRBJ2-3; D gene ambiguous. From germline, CDR1 is MNHEY and CDR2 SVGAGI. Between the trimmed V and J ends, which lost 8 bases and 5 bases, there was a span of 8 bases. This CDR3 has 11 residues. The CDR3 DNA follows: TGTGCCAGCCAGGTTGGAGATACGCAGTATTTT. This encodes CASQVGDTQYF.

This chain uses TRBV4-2 with TRBJ2-1; maybe TRBD1 (5 bases). Trimming shortened V by 1 base and J by 9 bases, and 19 bases separated the two germline ends. This CDR3 contains 16 residues. Germline CDR1 is LGHNA and CDR2 is YNFKEQ. The DNA for the CDR3 is TGTGCCAGCAGCCAAGCCAGGGCGGTGGGAACGGGTGAGCAGTTCTTC. As protein: CASSQARAVGTGEQFF.

The rearrangement uses TRBV13 and TRBJ2-7, with 7 bases lining up with TRBD1. The CDR3 consists of 15 residues. The germline gives CDR1 PRHDT, CDR2 FYEKMQ (reference sequence). V lost 7 bases and J lost 3; bases outside the gene matches: 12. In DNA, the CDR3 is TGTGCCAGCACAAGAAGGGGGACAGCCCGCTACGAGCAGTACTTC. Translated, it gives CASTRRGTARYEQYF. Full variable domain (rest looked up from reference TRBV13 and TRBJ2-7): AAGVIQSPRHLIKEKRETATLKCYPIPRHDTVYWYQQGPGQDPQFLISFYEKMQSDKGSIPDRFSAQQFSDYHSELNMSSLELGDSALYFCASTRRGTARYEQYFGPGTRLTVT.

The rearrangement joins TRBV6-2 or TRBV6-3 to TRBJ2-2; 9 bases align to TRBD1. Trimming removed 5 bases from V and 5 bases from J; junction bases left unmatched: 3. This CDR3 comprises 14 residues. Germline values: CDR1 MNHEY, CDR2 SVGEGT. CDR3 residues: CASSRGQGTGELFF. For the CDR3, the DNA is TGTGCCAGCAGTCGAGGACAGGGGACCGGGGAGCTGTTTTTT.

The genes are TRBV24-1 and TRBJ2-5; D is possibly TRBD1 (5 bases). V was trimmed by 0 bases and J by 5 bases, leaving 15 bases between them. This CDR3 has 16 residues. CDR1 is KGHDR, CDR2 SFDVKD, per germline. The CDR3 loop is CATSDLGQGVGETQYF. DNA of the CDR3: TGTGCCACCAGTGATTTGGGGCAGGGTGTAGGGGAGACCCAGTACTTC.

This sequence joins TRBV5-1 and TRBJ2-7, with 10 bases matching TRBD1. V lost 4 bases to trimming and J lost 0 bases; unmatched junction nucleotides: 4. CDR3 length equals 15 residues. Germline V gene sequence: CDR1 SGHRS, CDR2 YFSETQ. CDR3 coding DNA: TGCGCCAGCAGCGAGGGACAGGGGCCCTCCTACGAGCAGTACTTC. Its translation is CASSEGQGPSYEQYF. The variable domain in full, completed from reference TRBV5-1 and TRBJ2-7, reads KAGVTQTPRYLIKTRGQQVTLSCSPISGHRSVSWYQQTPGQGLQFLFEYFSETQRNKGNFPGRFSGRQFSNSRSEMNVSTLELGDSALYLCASSEGQGPSYEQYFGPGTRLTVT.

The chain carries TRBV6-4 and TRBJ2-3; 14 nucleotides align to TRBD2. J was trimmed by 9 bases and V by 6 bases; bases with no gene match: 8. The CDR3 totals 15 residues. CDR1 and CDR2 (germline): MRHNA, SNTAGT. The CDR3 sequence is CASRGTSGGLQTQYF. The CDR3 nucleotides are TGTGCCAGCAGGGGGACTAGCGGGGGCCTACAAACGCAGTATTTT.

This clone was counted a single time. The DNA of the CDR3 is TGTGCCAGTAGAACCGGACTAGTCGGAGAAGAGACCCAGTACTTC. The encoded protein is CASRTGLVGEETQYF. The rearrangement joins TRBV19 to TRBJ2-5, with 7 bases fitting TRBD2. This CDR3 spans 15 amino acids. V gave up 6 bases and J gave up 3 bases; unmatched junction bases: 10. Germline CDR1 LNHDA, CDR2 SQIVND (reference sequence).

V is TRBV10-3 and J is TRBJ2-7, with TRBD1 identical over 7 bases. The ends lost 6 bases at V and 3 bases at J; junction bases unmatched: 5. From germline, CDR1 is ENHRY and CDR2 SYGVKD. This CDR3 region has 13 residues. CDR3 residues: CAIRDRTNYEQYF. The CDR3 DNA follows: TGTGCCATCAGGGACAGGACGAACTACGAGCAGTACTTC.